This TCR beta chain was sequenced for a study of cytomegalovirus exposure and HLA in healthy donors. The PCR contained 60 Vbeta and 13 Jbeta primers. The protocol was immunoSEQ multiplex PCR, while the TCRdb copy is restricted to in-frame clones and leaves out a portion. In the table there are more than 90,000 clones, 80% to 85% of which are singletons. Trimming shortened V by 2 bases and J by 2 bases, and 8 bases separated the two germline ends. The CDR3 spans 14 residues. The germline CDR1 and CDR2 sequences are SGHDT and YYEEEE. The sample consisted of PBMCs. The clonotype originates from a man aged 25 to 40 in good health and CMV-seropositive. The chain uses TRBV5-6 and TRBJ2-4, with a tentative D call TRBD2 (5 bases). The CDR3 DNA follows: TGTGCCAGCAGCTTTTCGGGGACCAAAAACATTCAGTACTTC. Its translation: CASSFSGTKNIQYF.